The 6 T cell receptor beta chains below all came from one sample that was sequenced in a study of cytomegalovirus exposure and HLA in healthy donors. In the PCR, 60 Vbeta and 13 Jbeta primers were used. Assay: immunoSEQ multiplex PCR; the TCRdb copy retains only in-frame clones and omits some. The sample lists roughly 150,000 clones; less than 85% were seen once. The sample comprised PBMCs. These receptors all come from a woman aged 45-65 years in good health and CMV-seropositive.

This sequence joins TRBV4-1 and TRBJ2-2, with D possibly TRBD2 on 6 matching bases. The ends were cut back, 2 bases at V and 0 bases at J, with 13 bases in the middle. This CDR3 is 17 amino acids long. The germline V gene encodes CDR1 MGHRA and CDR2 YSYEKL. CDR3 bases: TGCGCCAGCAGCCAACCCAAGGAGGGGCCGAACACCGGGGAGCTGTTTTTT. Encoded protein: CASSQPKEGPNTGELFF.

The genes are TRBV27 and TRBJ2-4, with TRBD1 as a possible D gene (5 bases). This CDR3 has 14 residues. CDR1 MNHEY and CDR2 SMNVEV come from the germline V gene (reference sequence). V lost 1 base, J lost 6 bases, and 10 bases lay in between. The CDR3, as DNA: TGTGCCAGCAGTTTATACAGGACGGGAAACATTCAGTACTTC. Translating it yields CASSLYRTGNIQYF.

The rearrangement links TRBV6-5 to TRBJ1-1; D is undetermined. This CDR3 is 14 amino acids long. V lost 0 bases to trimming and J lost 2 bases, with 7 bases between them. From germline, CDR1 is MNHEY and CDR2 SVGAGI. As DNA, the CDR3 is TGTGCCAGCAGTTACTCTCCGGTCAACACTGAAGCTTTCTTT. This translates into CASSYSPVNTEAFF.

V gene TRBV9 combines with J gene TRBJ2-7; 9 bases line up with TRBD1. CDR3 length: 15 residues. V shed 4 bases and J 7 bases; nucleotides not matched to a gene: 12. The germline V gene encodes CDR1 SGDLS and CDR2 YYNGEE. Here the CDR3 reads CASSPRPGTGSEQYF. CDR3 sequence (DNA): TGTGCCAGCAGCCCTCGTCCCGGGACAGGGTCTGAGCAGTACTTC.

The chain couples TRBV6-5 to TRBJ2-7, with unresolved D. V was clipped by 2 bases and J by 3 bases, with 8 bases between them. The CDR3 loop spans 13 amino acids. CDR1 is MNHEY, CDR2 SVGAGI, per germline. The CDR3 protein is CASSYMNGYEQYF. For the CDR3, the DNA is TGTGCCAGCAGTTACATGAACGGCTACGAGCAGTACTTC.

This clone showed up just once. The rearrangement joins TRBV6-5 to TRBJ1-1; a weak D match, TRBD1 (6 bases). From germline, CDR1 is MNHEY and CDR2 SVGAGI. The CDR3 spans 14 residues. V lost 4 bases and J lost 7, with 16 bases in between. The CDR3 nucleotides are TGTGCCAGCAGTTTATCGTGGACAGTGGGTGAAGCTTTCTTT. This sequence encodes CASSLSWTVGEAFF.